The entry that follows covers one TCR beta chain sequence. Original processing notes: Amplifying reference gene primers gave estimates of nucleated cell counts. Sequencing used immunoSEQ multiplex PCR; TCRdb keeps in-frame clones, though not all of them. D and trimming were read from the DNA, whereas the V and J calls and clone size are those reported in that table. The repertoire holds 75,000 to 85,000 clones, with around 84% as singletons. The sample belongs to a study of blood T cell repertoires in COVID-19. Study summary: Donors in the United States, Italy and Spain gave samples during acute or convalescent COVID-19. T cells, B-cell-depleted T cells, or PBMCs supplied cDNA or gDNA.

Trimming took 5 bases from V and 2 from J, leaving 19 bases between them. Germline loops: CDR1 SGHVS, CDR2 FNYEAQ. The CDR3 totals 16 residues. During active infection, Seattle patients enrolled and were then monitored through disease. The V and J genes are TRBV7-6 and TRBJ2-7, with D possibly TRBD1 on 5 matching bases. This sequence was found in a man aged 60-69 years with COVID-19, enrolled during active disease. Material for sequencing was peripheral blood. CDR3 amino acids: CASSSIKGRKPYEQYF. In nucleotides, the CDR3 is TGTGCCAGCAGCAGTATTAAGGGGCGCAAGCCCTACGAGCAGTACTTC.